The clone carrying this T cell receptor beta chain appeared many times. Combining iRepertoire HTBI primers with Arm-PCR of CDR3 regions, the authors built TCR beta libraries. From the multiplex PCR reads, TCRdb called clonotypes with MiXCR, one entry per CDR3 protein. The sample yields approximately 540,000 distinct CDR3 sequences, 9.5% to 15% seen once. CDR1 MNHEY and CDR2 SMNVEV come from the germline V gene (reference sequence). CDR3 length: 15 amino acids. The V and J ends lost 3 bases and 4 bases, in that order; junction bases with no gene match: 8. The data stem from a study of regulatory T cells in long-lasting Graves disease. As for time point: newly diagnosed GD, antithyroid drugs for less than 3 months. PBMC-derived RNA was used for the TCR library. This same sample was also taken into another study, of T cells in Graves' hyperthyroidism and ophthalmopathy.

The genes are TRBV27 and TRBJ2-5; TRBD2 matches 7 bases. The receptor was isolated from a woman in her 30s with Graves disease. Source: peripheral blood mononuclear cells (PBMCs), taken at new diagnosis, from a patient treated with antithyroid drugs. In nucleotides, the CDR3 is TGTGCCAGCAGTTTGGGGCTAGCGGTGGGAGAGACCCAGTACTTC. This gives the protein CASSLGLAVGETQYF.